This T cell receptor beta chain derives from a study of cytomegalovirus exposure and HLA in healthy donors (TCRdb year 2017). With regard to the full study: According to an earlier analysis of 587 of the donors, about 190 million T cells yielded approximately 120 million unique TCR beta sequences and less than 300 Gb of sequence data. Rather than drawing on any new phenotypic data, the later analysis identified candidate immune exposures from TCR beta sequences and the way those sequences occurred across donors. Typing coverage differed by locus: A, B, C, DRB1 and DQB1 were typed in roughly 620-640 donors, DQA1 in 522, DPA1 in 600 to 610, and DPB1 in 472. The study was designed to test whether signatures of past pathogen exposure could be identified by cataloging public T cell receptors. The study combined high-throughput TCR immunosequencing, statistical association of individual TCRs with disease status, and machine learning to predict cytomegalovirus infection status. Along with the approximately 650-subject first cohort, a separate validation cohort of roughly 110 different subjects was used. Genome-wide SNP genotypes for about 55% of the roughly 670 donors were used in a later genetic analysis, which treated that subset as a discovery cohort. Class I and class II HLA loci were covered by the typing at four-digit resolution. The genetic ancestry cluster associated with self-reported Caucasian donors included about four fifths of the 300 to 450 genotyped donors. An early release that covered some 630 HLA-typed donors contained about 300 gigabases of sequencing data and around 80 million unique TCR sequences. Across approximately 400 genotyped donors of the cohort, an average of approximately 240,000 unique TCR beta nucleotide sequences per donor were sequenced, and approximately 19% of those sequences were non-productive. The study profiled the T cell repertoires of under 700 subjects by immunosequencing and related them to cytomegalovirus serostatus. To study patterns of TCR occurrence, a later analysis re-analyzed previously published TCR beta repertoires from several hundred donors and added high-resolution HLA genotyping. An earlier analysis of fewer than 750 of the donors used high-throughput TCR beta sequencing to judge whether each TCR beta V gene segment behaved as functional or pseudogenic. Because of strong linkage in the cohort, roughly five DR-DQ haplotypes were treated as single units for association and clustering. Donor age, sex, ethnicity and CMV serostatus were collected together with the repertoire data. All discovery cohort repertoires had been generated using a single sequencing platform.

The cohort was made up of approximately 670 healthy bone marrow donors. At the time of sampling, all cohort members were nominally healthy, though unrecorded immune exposures were likely present. The donor tested CMV seropositive, placing the donor among the roughly 270 seropositive members of the cohort. A peripheral blood sample was provided by each donor, and peripheral blood mononuclear cells were used for TCR beta sequencing. The Qiagen DNeasy Blood Extraction Kit was used to extract genomic DNA from the blood cell samples. General study outcomes and caveats: A further reported finding was that TCR beta sequences accurately predicted the HLA-A and HLA-B alleles for most subjects in the first cohort. In a later analysis, several top co-occurrence clusters were reported to appear linked to parvovirus B19, influenza, CMV and Epstein-Barr virus. A total of roughly 160 TCR beta chains were listed by the study as associated with cytomegalovirus. Linkage disequilibrium might explain the correlated functional status among segregating V segments, but an unknown experimental factor could not be ruled out. The only immune exposure information available for the cohort was CMV serostatus. The cohort was sequenced for TCR beta chains only, and without alpha or paired-chain data the features that could be detected were limited. In a later analysis, HLA-associated TCR beta chains were found to be more clonally expanded and to have lower generation probabilities than equally common non-associated chains. When HLA alleles, especially DR and DQ, strongly co-occurred, attributing TCR associations to individual alleles was difficult. An earlier analysis of approximately 570 of the donors showed that most TCR beta V segments appeared in productive rearrangements either about 90% or about 30% of the time, which broadly matched IMGT annotations. A cluster of highly shared sequence variants was judged likely to represent a technical artifact of the sequencing pipeline. Most CMV-associated TCR beta chains appeared to be HLA-restricted in a later analysis, and the HLA associations seemed to be driven largely by CMV exposure. A later genetic analysis reported fewer N-insertions in productive TCRs among donors in an Asian-associated ancestry cluster than the approximately 670-donor mean. The classifier was reported to diagnose cytomegalovirus status with high specificity and sensitivity in both the original and validation cohorts. The authors suggested that the approach could potentially be extended to other disease states and immunological phenotypes. The 87-base-pair reads could not distinguish some IMGT-functional V segments, including TRBV6-2 and TRBV6-3, so those segments were excluded. Because HLA typing was missing for some donors at each locus, association tests included only the typed subset. In a later analysis, some 17,000 TCR beta sequences were associated with specific HLA alleles at a false discovery rate of 0.05. Most TCR sequences were observed very rarely across donors, whereas some public TCRs were present in many individuals. According to a later analysis, TCR association rates differed among HLA loci, with DRB1 alleles showing the most associated TCRs and HLA-C alleles showing the fewest. In vitro tests confirmed that a few of the cytomegalovirus-associated TCR beta chains recognize cytomegalovirus antigens. The presence/absence analyses assumed that sequencing depth was roughly uniform across donors, and that assumption may not be true. An association between a missense DCLRE1C variant and V-gene and J-gene trimming of TCR beta chains was found in a later genetic analysis and replicated in an independent cohort. Approximately 16 rarely observed V segments, including chromosome 9 orphons, were excluded from the earlier analysis of a few hundred of the donors because counts were too low.

The method behind the library was the immunoSEQ multiplex PCR assay. The multiplex PCR relied on a mix of 60 forward primers for TCR Vbeta segments and 13 reverse primers for TCR Jbeta segments. A multiplex PCR assay on genomic DNA amplified the CDR3 region of rearranged TCR beta genes. On the Illumina HiSeq System, the amplified TCR beta libraries were sequenced as 87-base-pair reads. The source study handled its data this way. A later analysis tallied about 77 million unique TCR beta chains across the 666 repertoires, and roughly 11 million of those chains were shared by two or more donors. Raw reads were error-corrected and collapsed into unique sequences with a nearest-neighbor algorithm that merged closely related sequences to remove PCR and sequencing errors. To assign V, D and J gene segments, CDR3 sequences were aligned to IMGT reference sequences. Each retained sequence needed at least a six-nucleotide match to both a V gene segment and a J gene segment. A rearrangement counted as productive if the CDR3 had no stop codons and remained in frame with V and J, and every other rearrangement counted as non-productive. Following IMGT convention, CDR3 was defined as the stretch from the second conserved V-encoded cysteine up to the conserved J-encoded phenylalanine. In an earlier analysis of more than 550 of the donors, sequences lacking an unambiguous match to a single V gene segment were excluded. In an earlier analysis of approximately 560 of the donors, a V segment was called functional when productive rearrangements were above 56.7%, and segregating when the standard deviation between donors exceeded 5%. A statistical classification framework was built for diagnosing cytomegalovirus status from the catalog of TCR beta chain sequences. In a later analysis, V and J genes were assigned by comparing TCR nucleotide sequences against IMGT/GENE-DB human TR gene sequences. A later analysis assigned CDR3 sequences and most-parsimonious VDJ recombination scenarios with the TCRdist pipeline. In a later analysis, every TCR beta chain was defined by the combination of its CDR3 amino acid sequence and its V-gene family, and reads without a unique V-gene family were dropped. In a later analysis, 450 to 600 highly shared, low-generation-probability nucleotide sequences were removed to address suspected cross-contamination and a sequencing artifact. A later analysis calculated a clonal expansion index for each public chain from normalized within-repertoire ranks of inferred template counts. A later analysis computed generation probabilities with a VDJ recombination model fitted to out-of-frame rearrangements, and checked the results against IGoR. In a later analysis, TCR-TCR, TCR-HLA and TCR-CMV co-occurrence was scored with hypergeometric tests, and a repertoire-size bias correction was applied to TCR pairs. False discovery rates were estimated in a later analysis by permuting HLA or CMV assignments 20 times. A later analysis grouped co-occurring TCRs with DBSCAN, adding TCRdist sequence similarity when clustering within HLA-allele-positive subsets. Co-occurrence clustering excluded repertoires with fewer than 30,000 or more than 120,000 public chains, plus five with anomalous nucleotide sharing. As stored in TCRdb, this immuneACCESS dataset retains in-frame rearrangements with V and J assigned. A fraction of the clones does not appear; measured against another copy, unresolved V genes explain less than half of the discrepancy, and the remainder lacks a known reason. V and J calls plus clone size are reproduced from that table; the DNA served to infer D and trimming. The sample has some 170,000 clones on record, about four fifths of them singletons. The biggest ten clones account for 4.1% of the sample.

CDR1 and CDR2 were assigned from the germline V gene as LGHNA and YNFKEQ. Unmatched junction bases come to 5, with V trimmed by 0 bases and J by 4 bases. The CDR3 contains 16 residues, cysteine and phenylalanine counted. Only the CDR3 portion is preserved as DNA: 48 bases, with reading frame beginning at the first base. With regard to this clone: The antigen it binds to is not known. It has no much larger one-base neighbor in the sample; base qualities were not kept.

Sequencing was carried out using PBMCs. The sequence derives from a man aged 45 to 65 in good health and CMV-seropositive. Recombination joined TRBV4-2 with TRBJ2-1; 8 junctional bases match TRBD2. In nucleotide form, the sequence is TGTGCCAGCAGCCAAGAGGCGGGAGGCCCATACAATGAGCAGTTCTTC. Its translation reads: CASSQEAGGPYNEQFF.